This TCR beta chain was documented in a study of T cells in Graves' hyperthyroidism and ophthalmopathy. It was RNA transcripts that yielded the amplified TCR beta CDR3 regions. HTBI primers were the set used in a first-round RT-PCR of the TCR CDR3. TCRdb redid the calling of the multiplex PCR reads with MiXCR, one entry per CDR3 protein. The table has about 660,000 distinct CDR3 sequences, 45% seen once. General study points: The majority of expanded thyroid clonotypes above 0.001 also appeared in blood. Model output signaled ophthalmopathy a median approximately 6.2 months ahead of onset.

This clonotype was found many times. What it binds is unknown. This receptor was taken from an adult man with Graves' disease, either hyperthyroidism or ophthalmopathy (not recorded which). Sequenced sample: peripheral blood or thyroid tissue (not recorded which).

For the CDR3, the DNA is TGCGCCAGCAGTGATACAAGAGGTCAGCCCCAGCATTTT. Protein sequence: CASSDTRGQPQHF. The V call is TRBV10-1, the J call TRBJ1-5, with D uncertain. V was trimmed by 3 bases and J by 6 bases, leaving 9 bases between them. This CDR3 contains 13 residues. CDR1 and CDR2 from the germline V gene are WNHNN and SYGVQD (reference sequence).